A single T cell receptor beta chain is shown here with its context. Its antigen is not known. This sample is part of a study of OX40 agonist ivuxolimab in advanced cancers. CDR1 is SEHNR, CDR2 FQNEAQ, per germline (reference sequence). CDR3 length equals 17 residues. The junction had 4 bases not matched to a gene; V was cut back by 6 bases and J by 0 bases. TCRdb's table, derived via immunoSEQ multiplex PCR, lists solely in-frame clones and lacks some. Of roughly 36,000 clones in the sample, roughly 84% were seen once. Points from the study as a whole: In CD8+ T cells, expanded clones were on average more numerous than in CD4+. The 0.1-3.0 mg/kg partial responders had among the lowest clonal expansion. By week 6 at 0.1 to 3.0 mg/kg, blood CD4+ and CD8+ T cells had expanded clonally.

Sample: CD4+ or CD8+ T cells sorted from blood, taken in a trial of the OX40 agonist ivuxolimab. The origin of this receptor is an adult with an advanced solid tumor such as melanoma, head and neck, liver or kidney cancer. The rearrangement joins TRBV7-9 to TRBJ2-1, with TRBD2 matching 14 bases. For the CDR3, the DNA is TGTGCCAGCAGGCCAGGGACTAGCGGGAGCTCCTACAATGAGCAGTTCTTC. Amino acid sequence: CASRPGTSGSSYNEQFF.